Each of the 13 T cell receptor beta chains below was sequenced from the same sample in a study of cytomegalovirus exposure and HLA in healthy donors (dated by TCRdb to 2016 to 2017). Library method: the immunoSEQ multiplex PCR assay. The multiplex PCR relied on a mix of 60 forward primers for TCR Vbeta segments and 13 reverse primers for TCR Jbeta segments. In TCRdb, the immuneACCESS table is reduced to in-frame sequences with V and J assigned. These tables do not hold every clone; where another copy was compared, an unresolved V gene accounts for under half, and the others remain unexplained. This sample lists hundreds of thousands of clones; 70% to 90% were detected once. Approximately 2% of the sample rests with the top ten. Sequenced: PBMCs. The receptors here all came from a woman aged 18-29 years in good health and CMV-seronegative.

In regard to this clone: At one end, the junction sequence differs from germline, possibly due to a read error. The chain employs TRBV7-9 and TRBJ1-2; 8 nucleotides align to TRBD1. Germline assignment: CDR1 SEHNR and CDR2 FQNEAQ (reference sequence). The CDR3 has 15 amino acids. CDR3 DNA sequence: TGTTCCAGACAGAAACTACAGGGGGTCAACTATGGCTACACCTTC. Translation: CSRQKLQGVNYGYTF.

This clone was counted once. The chain has TRBV14 and TRBJ1-2; D is uncertain. Trimming removed 4 bases from V and 0 bases from J, with 12 bases in between. This CDR3 is 15 amino acids long. CDR1 is SGHDN, CDR2 FVKESK, per germline. The CDR3 nucleotides are TGTGCCAGCAGCCTCAACCGGGGTACTAACTATGGCTACACCTTC. It specifies CASSLNRGTNYGYTF.

V is TRBV9 and J is TRBJ2-1, with D hard to call. The CDR3 is 15 amino acids. Trimming left V 0 bases short and J 3 bases short, with 10 bases between. Germline V gene lookup returns CDR1 SGDLS and CDR2 YYNGEE. The CDR3 DNA sequence: TGTGCCAGCAGCGTAGAGGCCCCAGGCTACAATGAGCAGTTCTTC. Translation: CASSVEAPGYNEQFF.

For this clone: No conserved phenylalanine or tryptophan is present at the end of the CDR3, so a read error is the likely explanation. The gene calls are TRBV2 and TRBJ2-7; no definite D call. Germline V gene data show CDR1 as SNHLY and CDR2 as FYNNEI. The CDR3 is 14 residues long. V lost 1 base and J lost 3, with 10 bases in between. CDR3 nucleotide sequence: TGTGCCAGCAGTGAAGACATACGGGTCTACGAGCAGTACTCC. It codes for CASSEDIRVYEQYS.

This sequence joins TRBV9 and TRBJ2-1, with 13 bases lining up with TRBD2. The CDR3 loop spans 17 amino acids. Germline-derived CDR1 and CDR2 are SGDLS and YYNGEE. Trimming took 4 bases from V and 6 from J; bases not matched to a gene: 10. CDR3 DNA: TGTGCCAGCAGCCTGGGACTAGCGGGGACTACTCTCAATGAGCAGTTCTTC. Translated: CASSLGLAGTTLNEQFF. Using reference TRBV9 and TRBJ2-1 for the parts outside the CDR3, the full variable domain is DSGVTQTPKHLITATGQRVTLRCSPRSGDLSVYWYQQSLDQGLQFLIQYYNGEERAKGNILERFSAQQFPDLHSELNLSSLELGDSALYFCASSLGLAGTTLNEQFFGPGTRLTVL.

This chain connects TRBV5-1 to TRBJ2-7; D perhaps matches TRBD1 (8 bases). Per germline, CDR1 SGHRS and CDR2 YFSETQ. Trimming stripped 1 base from V and 2 bases from J, with 16 bases between. CDR3 size: 16 residues. Here the CDR3 DNA reads TGCGCCAGCAGCTTGTCGGGGGGACAGGCGACCTACGAGCAGTACTTC. Translating gives CASSLSGGQATYEQYF.

This clone turned up a few times. Germline is not matched at one junction end, which may reflect a read error. CDR3 amino acids: CASSLDGSTDTQYF. CDR3 nucleotide sequence: TGTGCTAGCAGCTTAGACGGGAGCACAGATACGCAGTATTTT. The V and J genes are TRBV7-7 and TRBJ2-3, with unresolved D. CDR3 length: 14 amino acids. Per germline, CDR1 SSHAT and CDR2 FNYEAQ (reference sequence).

The chain combines TRBV4-1 with TRBJ2-7, with TRBD1 identical over 10 bases. Germline CDR1 and CDR2: MGHRA and YSYEKL. Unmatched junction bases numbered 3, after V lost 4 bases and J lost 6 bases. The CDR3 loop spans 13 amino acids. The CDR3: CASSPGTGAEQYF. CDR3 nucleotides: TGCGCCAGCAGCCCCGGGACAGGGGCCGAGCAGTACTTC.

This clone showed up just once. In nucleotides, the CDR3 is TGTGCCAGCGCCCCTACCGGGGGGCCCCTCCAAGAGACCCAGTACTTC. Translation gives CASAPTGGPLQETQYF. V usage is TRBV2 and J usage is TRBJ2-5, with D possibly TRBD2 on 7 matching bases. Germline CDR1 reads SNHLY; CDR2 reads FYNNEI. V shed 8 bases and J shed 1 base, with 20 bases lying between them. The CDR3 extends over 16 amino acids. Full variable domain (remainder filled in from reference TRBV2 and TRBJ2-5): EPEVTQTPSHQVTQMGQEVILRCVPISNHLYFYWYRQILGQKVEFLVSFYNNEISEKSEIFDDQFSVERPDGSNFTLKIRSTKLEDSAMYFCASAPTGGPLQETQYFGPGTRLLVL.

On this clone: Sequence at one end of the junction differs from germline and may be a read error. CDR3 coding DNA: TGTTCCAGCAGCTTCCAGGTTAGACCGAGCTTT. Its protein product is CSSSFQVRPSF. V usage is TRBV7-9 and J usage is TRBJ1-1, with D uncertain. Germline V gene data show CDR1 as SEHNR and CDR2 as FQNEAQ (reference sequence). CDR3 length equals 11 residues.

This chain uses TRBV7-2 with TRBJ2-7, with D maybe TRBD2 (6 bases). The CDR3 covers 12 residues. The V gene lost 6 bases and the J gene lost 6 bases, with 12 bases spanning the gap. Germline CDR1 SGHTA, CDR2 FQGNSA. The CDR3 is CASRIRGSEQYF. In DNA form, the CDR3 reads TGTGCCAGCAGAATCCGGGGGTCCGAGCAGTACTTC.

J is TRBJ2-7 and V is TRBV27; 9 bases line up with TRBD1. Losses at the gene ends were 3 bases for V and 0 bases for J; bases not matched to a gene: 3. Germline CDR1 reads MNHEY; CDR2 reads SMNVEV (reference sequence). The CDR3 runs 15 residues. The CDR3 is CASSFTGGFSYEQYF. The CDR3 DNA is TGTGCCAGCAGTTTTACAGGGGGCTTCTCCTACGAGCAGTACTTC.

This sequence joins TRBV9 and TRBJ1-3, with TRBD1 matching over 7 bases. CDR1 is SGDLS and CDR2 is YYNGEE in the germline V gene. Germline trimming cut 0 bases from V and 4 bases from J; bases unmatched to any gene: 7. CDR3 length: 16 residues. The CDR3 DNA reads as TGTGCCAGCAGCGTAGGGCAGGGGGTAGCAGGAAACACCATATATTTT. This sequence encodes CASSVGQGVAGNTIYF.